The 29 T cell receptor beta chains presented below share a single source sample, sequenced in a study of blood T cells in healthy people across ages. Combining a sample-barcoded 5' primer with a J-beta primer mix, a second PCR ran for roughly 6 to 12 cycles. TCRdb recomputed calls from the 5' RACE reads with MiXCR, one row per CDR3 protein. Among 1.2 million to 1.5 million distinct CDR3 sequences listed, around 39% were seen once. The source material was blood. These receptor sequences come from a woman in her late teens or twenties in good health.

Details on this clonotype: A read error may account for a junction end that differs from germline. V is TRBV29-1 and J is TRBJ2-7; 9 nucleotides align to TRBD2. The CDR3 loop spans 16 amino acids. Germline-derived CDR1 and CDR2 are SQVTM and ANQGSEA. CDR3 protein: CSVEDQSGRSSYGQYF. In DNA form, the CDR3 reads TGCAGCGTTGAAGATCAGAGCGGGAGGAGCTCCTACGGGCAGTACTTC.

The chain employs TRBV2 and TRBJ2-3; D gene uncertain. The CDR3 is made up of 14 amino acids. Germline V gene data show CDR1 as SNHLY and CDR2 as FYNNEI. Trimming removed 7 bases at V and 0 bases at J, with 11 bases between. CDR3 loop: CASKAALSTDTQYF. The CDR3, as DNA: TGTGCCAGCAAGGCAGCGCTCAGCACAGATACGCAGTATTTT. Full variable domain (remainder filled in from reference TRBV2 and TRBJ2-3): EPEVTQTPSHQVTQMGQEVILRCVPISNHLYFYWYRQILGQKVEFLVSFYNNEISEKSEIFDDQFSVERPDGSNFTLKIRSTKLEDSAMYFCASKAALSTDTQYFGPGTRLTVL.

The rearrangement links TRBV3-1 to TRBJ2-7; 10 positions match TRBD2. CDR1 and CDR2 from the germline V gene are LGHDT and YNNKEL (reference sequence). Losses at the gene ends were 1 base for V and 3 bases for J; bases not matched to a gene: 12. There are 18 residues in the CDR3. The CDR3 DNA sequence: TGTGCCAGCAGCCAAGTAGGAACTAGCGGGACGGGGGACTACGAGCAGTACTTC. Amino acids: CASSQVGTSGTGDYEQYF.

Many counts were recorded for this clonotype. The rearrangement joins TRBV7-2 to TRBJ1-1; D is perhaps TRBD1 (6 bases). There are 15 residues in the CDR3. Germline CDR1 and CDR2: SGHTA and FQGNSA. V was trimmed by 2 bases and J by 1 base, leaving 11 bases between them. DNA for the CDR3: TGTGCCAGCAGCTTATCAGGGGCGGGGAACACTGAAGCTTTCTTT. This codes for CASSLSGAGNTEAFF.

This clonotype has more than one count but fewer than ten. The chain joins TRBV20-1 to TRBJ2-5; 9 bases map to TRBD2. The CDR3 extends over 15 amino acids. Germline V gives CDR1 DFQATT, CDR2 SNEGSKA (reference sequence). The CDR3 DNA follows: TGCAGCCTACCCCGTGCGGGGGGGAGAAAAGAGACCCAGTACTTC. Translating it yields CSLPRAGGRKETQYF.

This clonotype showed up just a few times. This rearrangement joins TRBV27 to TRBJ2-3; 8 bases are a match to TRBD2. The CDR3 runs to 14 residues. Unmatched junction bases numbered 2, after V lost 6 bases and J lost 0 bases. Per germline, CDR1 MNHEY and CDR2 SMNVEV (reference sequence). CDR3 residues: CASRVAGSTDTQYF. DNA for the CDR3: TGTGCCAGCAGGGTAGCGGGAAGCACAGATACGCAGTATTTT.

This clonotype occurred a few times. This chain uses TRBV6-2 or TRBV6-3 with TRBJ2-1; tentatively, D is TRBD1 (5 bases). The germline gives CDR1 MNHEY, CDR2 SVGEGT. The CDR3 has 15 residues. V was shortened by 2 bases and J by 9 bases, with 17 bases between the two germline ends. This CDR3 is CASSYQTAIGSEQFF. The DNA for the CDR3 is TGTGCCAGCAGTTACCAGACAGCAATCGGCAGTGAGCAGTTCTTC.

The chain recombines TRBV20-1 with TRBJ2-3; the match to TRBD2 covers 14 bases. V lost 2 bases and J lost 5; bases outside the gene matches: 6. CDR3 length: 16 residues. Germline CDR1 is DFQATT and CDR2 is SNEGSKA (reference sequence). CDR3 amino acids: CSARKGLAGVRDTQYF. CDR3 coding DNA: TGCAGTGCTAGAAAGGGACTAGCGGGAGTTAGAGATACGCAGTATTTT.

This clonotype has a handful of counts. This chain joins TRBV28 and TRBJ1-5; 10 bases are a match to TRBD1. This CDR3 spans 16 amino acids. Trimming took 4 bases from V and 0 from J; bases not matched to a gene: 3. Germline loops: CDR1 MDHEN, CDR2 SYDVKM. The CDR3 spells CASSWDRGNSNQPQHF. CDR3 nucleotide sequence: TGTGCCAGCAGTTGGGACAGGGGCAATAGCAATCAGCCCCAGCATTTT.

This chain uses TRBV7-3 with TRBJ1-4; possible D gene TRBD1, 6 bases. CDR3 length equals 14 residues. CDR1 and CDR2 (germline): SGHTA, FQGTGA. Trimming pared 10 bases from V and 0 bases from J, leaving 12 bases between. CDR3 sequence reads: CAISRGATNEKLFF. CDR3 bases: TGTGCCATCTCCAGGGGAGCAACTAATGAAAAACTGTTTTTT.

This sequence joins TRBV6-1 and TRBJ2-5, with 9 bases that match TRBD1. The trim removed 0 bases at V and 11 bases at J, leaving 16 bases unmatched. Germline CDR1 reads MNHNS; CDR2 reads SASEGT. This CDR3 comprises 17 residues. This CDR3 reads CASSEASPGQGSNEQYF. The DNA for the CDR3 is TGTGCCAGCAGTGAAGCCTCACCGGGACAGGGATCGAATGAGCAGTACTTC.

The rearrangement joins TRBV6-1 to TRBJ2-1; maybe TRBD2 (6 bases). Germline V gives CDR1 MNHNS, CDR2 SASEGT. V was shortened by 10 bases and J by 8 bases, with 21 bases between the two germline ends. The CDR3 length is 14 residues. The CDR3 region has the DNA TGTGCCACAGGAGGGCTAGCGATGTGGGATGAGCAGTTCTTC. Its translation: CATGGLAMWDEQFF.

This clonotype has more than one count but fewer than ten. This CDR3 is CASSAQLDRTETQYF. CDR3 sequence (DNA): TGTGCCAGCAGTGCTCAACTGGACAGAACGGAGACCCAGTACTTC. J is TRBJ2-5 and V is TRBV6-6; tentatively, D is TRBD1 (6 bases). Germline V gene lookup returns CDR1 MNHNY and CDR2 SVGAGI (reference sequence). Trimming stripped 5 bases from V and 5 bases from J, with 18 bases between. The length of the CDR3 is 15 residues.

This clonotype was seen a handful of times. The CDR3 sequence: CSVLTEGSSYEQYF. CDR3 DNA sequence: TGCAGCGTTCTCACCGAGGGTAGCTCCTACGAGCAGTACTTC. The rearrangement joins TRBV29-1 to TRBJ2-7; a weak D match, TRBD2 (5 bases). The CDR3 is made up of 14 amino acids. Looked up from germline, CDR1 is SQVTM and CDR2 is ANQGSEA. The V and J ends lost 5 bases and 0 bases respectively, with 14 bases between them.

The chain carries TRBV30 and TRBJ2-5; perhaps TRBD1 as D (5 bases). The germline V and J ends were trimmed by 8 bases and 5 bases, with 18 bases remaining between them. The V gene's germline CDR1 is GTSNPN and CDR2 SVGIG (reference sequence). The CDR3 is made up of 13 amino acids. The CDR3 is CAGLAGNWETQYF. The DNA of the CDR3 is TGTGCCGGGCTCGCAGGGAACTGGGAGACCCAGTACTTC.

V gene TRBV10-3 combines with J gene TRBJ2-7; D remains ambiguous. Germline V CDR1 and CDR2: ENHRY, SYGVKD. CDR3 size: 15 residues. V lost 3 bases and J lost 4, with 16 bases in between. The CDR3 nucleotides are TGTGCCATCAGTGATACCACATTTAACGGGTACGAGCAGTACTTC. Translated, it gives CAISDTTFNGYEQYF.

The chain has TRBV10-3 and TRBJ2-6, with D perhaps TRBD1 (5 bases). The CDR3 has 16 residues. Germline CDR1 is ENHRY and CDR2 is SYGVKD. V lost 4 bases, J lost 18 bases, and 28 bases lay in between. CDR3 protein: CAISVVDSEQASEPTF. The CDR3 region has the DNA TGTGCCATCAGTGTCGTCGACTCGGAACAGGCCTCGGAACCGACTTTC.

The chain recombines TRBV7-6 with TRBJ2-7; D is possibly TRBD1 (5 bases). CDR3 size: 13 residues. The ends were cut back, 3 bases at V and 3 bases at J, with 9 bases in the middle. Per the germline V gene, CDR1 is SGHVS and CDR2 is FNYEAQ. CDR3 in amino acids: CASSLAGHYEQYF. Here the CDR3 DNA reads TGTGCCAGCAGCTTGGCAGGACACTACGAGCAGTACTTC. The variable domain in full, completed from reference TRBV7-6 and TRBJ2-7, reads GAGVSQSPRYKVTKRGQDVALRCDPISGHVSLYWYRQALGQGPEFLTYFNYEAQQDKSGLPNDRFSAERPEGSISTLTIQRTEQRDSAMYRCASSLAGHYEQYFGPGTRLTVT.

To note about this clonotype: Since a much larger clone is just one base distant, this may be a read error. The chain is built from TRBV20-1 and TRBJ2-3; 12 bases line up with TRBD2. The V and J ends lost 1 base and 2 bases, in that order; junction bases with no gene match: 7. Germline values: CDR1 DFQATT, CDR2 SNEGSKA (reference sequence). The CDR3 is made up of 17 amino acids. Written as DNA, the CDR3 is TGCAGTGCTAGAGGGCCGCGACTAGCGGGGGACACAGATACGCAGTATTTT. This encodes CSARGPRLAGDTDTQYF.

This chain links TRBV9 with TRBJ2-7; tentative D call: TRBD1 (6 bases). Germline V CDR1 and CDR2: SGDLS, YYNGEE. V gave up 0 bases and J gave up 6 bases, with 19 bases separating them. This CDR3 spans 16 amino acids. The CDR3 DNA sequence: TGTGCCAGCAGCGTAGGGGACATTGAGAGGTCGGGCGAGCAGTACTTC. As protein: CASSVGDIERSGEQYF.

In this sample, this clonotype turned up a few times. V and J are TRBV18 and TRBJ1-2; D is possibly TRBD1 (5 bases). The germline CDR1 and CDR2 sequences are KGHSH and LQKENI. The CDR3 spans 12 residues. V lost 3 bases and J lost 13, with 15 bases in between. CDR3 DNA: TGTGCCAGCTCACCTAACGAGGGGTCGTTCACCTTC. Translation gives CASSPNEGSFTF.

The rearrangement links TRBV7-9 to TRBJ1-2; 7 nucleotides line up with TRBD1. The germline V gene has CDR1 SEHNR and CDR2 FQNEAQ (reference sequence). Germline trimming cut 2 bases from V and 3 bases from J; bases unmatched to any gene: 3. The length of the CDR3 is 14 residues. The CDR3: CASSLMGTDYGYTF. DNA of the CDR3: TGTGCCAGCAGCTTAATGGGGACAGACTATGGCTACACCTTC. The full variable domain, its missing parts supplied by reference TRBV7-9 and TRBJ1-2, is DTGVSQNPRHKITKRGQNVTFRCDPISEHNRLYWYRQTLGQGPEFLTYFQNEAQLEKSRLLSDRFSAERPKGSFSTLEIQRTEQGDSAMYLCASSLMGTDYGYTFGSGTRLTVV.

The chain carries TRBV5-1 and TRBJ2-1, with 13 bases lining up with TRBD2. The DNA end is more similar to TRBJ2-7, so the J call may be wrong. Germline values: CDR1 SGHRS, CDR2 YFSETQ. This CDR3 spans 15 amino acids. This CDR3 is CASSRTSGGVNEQYF. CDR3 in DNA: TGCGCCAGCAGCCGGACTAGCGGGGGAGTGAATGAGCAGTACTTC.

This clonotype was recorded at least ten times. V and J are TRBV7-9 and TRBJ1-4, with a possible D match to TRBD1 (6 bases). This CDR3 comprises 12 residues. From germline, CDR1 is SEHNR and CDR2 FQNEAQ (reference sequence). The germline V and J ends were trimmed by 5 bases and 8 bases, with 9 bases remaining between them. The CDR3 sequence is CASSLQGEKLFF. The DNA for the CDR3 is TGTGCCAGCAGCCTACAGGGCGAAAAACTGTTTTTT.

This clonotype was seen once. This chain connects TRBV5-6 to TRBJ2-1, with a possible D match to TRBD2 (6 bases). The tail of the sequence fits TRBJ2-7 better, so the J call may be wrong. Germline V lookup: CDR1 SGHDT, CDR2 YYEEEE. This CDR3 is 16 amino acids long. Here the CDR3 DNA reads TGTGCCAGCAGCTTTATACGGGAGAGGTCCTACAATGAGCAGTACTTC. It translates to CASSFIRERSYNEQYF.

This clonotype was seen repeatedly, ten times or more. The chain uses TRBV12-3 or TRBV12-4 and TRBJ2-7; possibly TRBD1 for D (6 bases). This CDR3 spans 14 amino acids. V was trimmed by 3 bases and J by 5 bases, leaving 14 bases between them. CDR3 DNA: TGTGCCAGCAGTTTTCTTACAGGGCTCCACGAGCAGTACTTC. Translated: CASSFLTGLHEQYF.

The sample holds one count of this clonotype. In DNA, the CDR3 is TGTGCCAGCAGCTTATTAGGAGGATTCTCCTACGAGCAGTACTTC. Amino acid sequence: CASSLLGGFSYEQYF. The chain combines TRBV7-2 with TRBJ2-4; TRBD2 is a possible D gene (5 bases). Near its end, the DNA agrees better with TRBJ2-7, so the J call may be wrong. Germline CDR1 and CDR2: SGHTA and FQGNSA. The CDR3 extends over 15 amino acids.

This clonotype was picked up one time. The rearrangement uses TRBV28 and TRBJ1-2, with a weak D call TRBD1 (5 bases). Trimming removed 5 bases at V and 0 bases at J, with 22 bases between. The CDR3 extends over 18 amino acids. Germline CDR1 is MDHEN and CDR2 is SYDVKM. CDR3 amino acids: CASSPELRRDGANYGYTF. Written as DNA, the CDR3 is TGTGCCAGCAGTCCTGAATTGCGTCGGGACGGAGCTAACTATGGCTACACCTTC.

This clonotype was counted only a few times. This CDR3 is CASSPAGMGETQYF. The CDR3 DNA reads TGTGCCAGCAGCCCGGCAGGGATGGGAGAGACCCAGTACTTC. This chain uses TRBV4-2 with TRBJ2-5; TRBD1 is a possible D gene (5 bases). The CDR3 consists of 14 residues. Germline V gene data show CDR1 as LGHNA and CDR2 as YNFKEQ. Trimming took off 4 bases at V and 4 bases at J, with 13 bases between the two ends.